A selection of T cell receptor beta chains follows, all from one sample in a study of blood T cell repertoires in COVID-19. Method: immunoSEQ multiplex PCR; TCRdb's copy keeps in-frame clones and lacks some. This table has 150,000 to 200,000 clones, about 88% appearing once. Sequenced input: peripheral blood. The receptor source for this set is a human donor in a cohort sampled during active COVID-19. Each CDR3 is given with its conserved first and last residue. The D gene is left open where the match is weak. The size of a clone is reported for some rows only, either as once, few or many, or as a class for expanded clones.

TGTGCCAGCAGCAATCCCCAGGGAATCTCTGGGGCCAACGTCCTGACTTTC	CASSNPQGISGANVLTF	-	-	TRBV21-1	TRBJ2-6
TGTGCCAGCAGCCAAGTGGACAGGTCCTTCCACGAGCAGTACTTC	CASSQVDRSFHEQYF	-	TRBD1	TRBV4-2	TRBJ2-7
TGCGCCAGCAGTGGAACAGGGGGAAACACTGAAGCTTTCTTT	CASSGTGGNTEAFF	-	TRBD1	TRBV10-1	TRBJ1-1
TGTGCCAGCAGCCGCACTGCGGGGACTAATGAAAAACTGTTTTTT	CASSRTAGTNEKLFF	-	-	TRBV7-6	TRBJ1-4
TGTGCCAGCAGCTTAGAGGGTAGCGGGGGCCGGGCGGGTGAGCAGTTCTTC	CASSLEGSGGRAGEQFF	-	TRBD2	TRBV7-2	TRBJ2-1
TGTGCCAGCAAGTCCGGGGGACAGTCCTACGAGCAGTACTTC	CASKSGGQSYEQYF	-	-	TRBV7-2	TRBJ2-7
TGTGCCTGGAGTGTAGAGGCAGGGGCCCGCTATGGCTACACCTTC	CAWSVEAGARYGYTF	few	-	TRBV30	TRBJ1-2
TGTGCCAGCAGCTTGGTCCGTGCTGTTAGCGGGGGGCCTCAGGATACGCAGTATTTT	CASSLVRAVSGGPQDTQYF	-	TRBD2	TRBV7-2	TRBJ2-3
TGCGCCAGCAGCTCGGACAGAGCTAACTATGGCTACACCTTC	CASSSDRANYGYTF	-	-	TRBV5-1	TRBJ1-2
TGTGCCAGTAGTATTCGTGCAGGGGACTACGAGCAGTACTTC	CASSIRAGDYEQYF	-	-	TRBV19	TRBJ2-7
TGCAGCGTTGAGTCCCGGACAGGCAATGAGCAGTTCTTC	CSVESRTGNEQFF	once	TRBD1	TRBV29-1	TRBJ2-1
TGCAGCGTTAAGAACAGGGCACCTAATGAAAAACTGTTTTTT	CSVKNRAPNEKLFF	-	-	TRBV29-1	TRBJ1-4
TGTGCCAGCAGACGACTAGACTACGCCAACTACGAGCAGTACTTC	CASRRLDYANYEQYF	-	-	TRBV27	TRBJ2-7
TGTGCCAGCAGTTACGTCGCGGGGGGGAGAGAAGAGACCCAGTACTTC	CASSYVAGGREETQYF	-	TRBD2	TRBV6-2/TRBV6-3	TRBJ2-5
TGTGCCAGCAAGAAGGTCAGGGATGAAAAACTGTTTTTT	CASKKVRDEKLFF	-	-	TRBV2	TRBJ1-4
TGTGCCAGCAGTTTGAGGATCGGCTATGGCTACACCTTC	CASSLRIGYGYTF	-	-	TRBV27	TRBJ1-2
TGTGCCAGCTCACCTAGGGGACTTAAAGCGGGGAACAATGAGCAGTTCTTC	CASSPRGLKAGNNEQFF	-	TRBD2	TRBV18	TRBJ2-1
TGTGCCAGCAGACGGGGTGGGACAGGGGACTCTGGAAACACCATATATTTT	CASRRGGTGDSGNTIYF	-	TRBD1	TRBV7-2	TRBJ1-3
TGTGCCAGCGGCTCCTGGACAGGGGAGGACTTC	CASGSWTGEDF	-	TRBD1	TRBV2	TRBJ2-7
TGTGCCAGCAGCAGGCGGACAGGACGTGCTACGGAGTCAGATACGCAGTATTTT	CASSRRTGRATESDTQYF	-	TRBD1	TRBV7-2	TRBJ2-3
TGTGCCAGCTGGACAGTCGATCAGCCCCAGCATTTT	CASWTVDQPQHF	-	-	TRBV6-5	TRBJ1-5
TGTGCCAGCAGCCTCACTACCTTCTCCTACAATGAGCAGTTCTTC	CASSLTTFSYNEQFF	-	-	TRBV7-9	TRBJ2-1
TGCGCCAGCAGCCAATCTCTCCGCAATGAGCAGTTCTTC	CASSQSLRNEQFF	-	-	TRBV4-3	TRBJ2-1
TGTGCCAGCTCTCAATTCGGGGAGCTGTTTTTT	CASSQFGELFF	-	-	TRBV18	TRBJ2-2
TGTGCCAGCAGCTTAGGGGGCAACACTGAAGCTTTCTTT	CASSLGGNTEAFF	once	-	TRBV11-3	TRBJ1-1
TGTGCCAGTAGTAGAACAGGGGCAACTAATGAAAAACTGTTTTTT	CASSRTGATNEKLFF	-	TRBD1	TRBV19	TRBJ1-4
TGTGCCAGCTCACCACCGGGACTCGGCTACGAGCAGTACTTC	CASSPPGLGYEQYF	-	-	TRBV18	TRBJ2-7
TGCGCCAGCAGTGAGTCTGAGGGCGGGAGGGCCGACAATGAGCAGTTCTTC	CASSESEGGRADNEQFF	-	TRBD2	TRBV10-1	TRBJ2-1
TGTGCCAGCAGTGGGGGGATTGGGGAAGCTTTCTTT	CASSGGIGEAFF	-	-	TRBV7-8	TRBJ1-1
TGTGCCAGCCGATCCACAGGGACCTACCAAGAGACCCAGTACTTC	CASRSTGTYQETQYF	-	-	TRBV7-9	TRBJ2-5
TGTGCCAGTAGTATCTTGGCAGGGGTGTGGAATGAGCAGTTCTTC	CASSILAGVWNEQFF	once	-	TRBV19	TRBJ2-1
TGTGCCAGCACTATAACCTCGGGACAGGGGCGGGTGGCCCAGTACTTC	CASTITSGQGRVAQYF	-	TRBD1	TRBV9	TRBJ2-5
TGTGCCAGCAGCTTACGACAGGGGTGGGAGCAGTACTTC	CASSLRQGWEQYF	-	TRBD1	TRBV7-8	TRBJ2-7
TGTGCCAGCAGCTCCGGTCGGGGGAAGTCGGACACTGAAGCTTTCTTT	CASSSGRGKSDTEAFF	-	-	TRBV11-2	TRBJ1-1
TGTGCCAGCAGCTTGTGGGGACAGGGGATGAACAATCAGCCCCAGCATTTT	CASSLWGQGMNNQPQHF	-	TRBD1	TRBV5-6	TRBJ1-5
TGTGCCAGCAGCCCTCGGGGCTCCTACAATGAGCAGTTCTTC	CASSPRGSYNEQFF	once	-	TRBV7-9	TRBJ2-1
TGTGCCAGCCAGAGGGGGAATCAAGAGACCCAGTACTTC	CASQRGNQETQYF	-	-	TRBV2	TRBJ2-5
TGTGCCTCACGTCTTGCGTGTAGACCACTAACTCAGCCCCAGCATTTT	CASRLACRPLTQPQHF	-	-	TRBV7-9	TRBJ1-5
TGTGCCAGTAGTAGACAGGGAAATTCACCCCTCCACTTT	CASSRQGNSPLHF	-	TRBD1	TRBV19	TRBJ1-6
TGTGCCACCAGTGATCCGACCCCGGGACAGGGTATTAATGGCTACACCTTC	CATSDPTPGQGINGYTF	-	TRBD1	TRBV24-1	TRBJ1-2
TGTGCCAGCAGTTCTGCAGACTACTATGGCTACACCTTC	CASSSADYYGYTF	-	-	TRBV12-3/TRBV12-4	TRBJ1-2
TGTGCCAGCAGTTCTAGCGGGGAGGTTTCCTACGAGCAGTACTTC	CASSSSGEVSYEQYF	-	TRBD2	TRBV3-1/TRBV3-2	TRBJ2-7
TGTGCCAGCAGCCGGGACAGGGAGGTGGGTGAGCAGTTCTTC	CASSRDREVGEQFF	-	TRBD1	TRBV7-8	TRBJ2-1
TGTGCCAGCAGCTTCGCGGGACAGGCGAACTCTGGGGCCAACGTCCTGACTTTC	CASSFAGQANSGANVLTF	once	TRBD1	TRBV7-9	TRBJ2-6
TGTGCCAGCAGTGAGAAAAGCAGCACAGATACGCAGTATTTT	CASSEKSSTDTQYF	-	-	TRBV2	TRBJ2-3
TGTGCCATCAGTGACTCTTATGGCTACACCTTC	CAISDSYGYTF	-	-	TRBV10-3	TRBJ1-2
TGTGCCAGCAGCCAAGCCGTCGGGACAGGGTTCTCTGGGGCCAACGTCCTGACTTTC	CASSQAVGTGFSGANVLTF	-	TRBD1	TRBV3-1/TRBV3-2	TRBJ2-6
TGTGCCAGCAGCTTAGTGGGCGGGAGCAACACCGGGGAGCTGTTTTTT	CASSLVGGSNTGELFF	once	TRBD2	TRBV7-2	TRBJ2-2